Below are 20 T cell receptor beta chains sequenced from a single sample in a study of cytomegalovirus exposure and HLA in healthy donors. Use of 60 Vbeta and 13 Jbeta primers characterized the PCR. Generated by immunoSEQ multiplex PCR, the TCRdb table keeps only in-frame clones and is missing some. The sample lists about 87,000 clones, approximately 74% occurring once. The specimen sequenced was PBMCs. These receptor sequences come from a man aged 25 to 40 in good health and CMV-seropositive.

The rearrangement joins TRBV6-5 to TRBJ2-1; 10 positions agree with TRBD2. V lost 8 bases to trimming and J lost 3 bases; unmatched junction nucleotides: 4. The CDR3 is 14 residues long. Per germline, CDR1 MNHEY and CDR2 SVGAGI. This chain's CDR3 is CASGGTSDYNEQFF. The CDR3 bases are TGTGCCAGCGGTGGGACTAGCGACTACAATGAGCAGTTCTTC.

The chain uses TRBV5-4 and TRBJ2-1, with 12 bases lining up with TRBD2. Germline CDR1 SGHNT, CDR2 YYREEE (reference sequence). With 2 bases clipped from V and 7 bases from J, the junction kept 13 bases outside the gene matches. CDR3 length: 18 amino acids. Here the CDR3 reads CASSFMLAGGPISNEQFF. DNA for the CDR3: TGTGCCAGCAGCTTTATGCTAGCGGGGGGGCCCATCAGTAATGAGCAGTTCTTC.

The chain has TRBV2 and TRBJ1-1, with 7 bases identical to TRBD1. The CDR3 consists of 14 residues. V shed 6 bases and J 5 bases; nucleotides not matched to a gene: 9. Germline values: CDR1 SNHLY, CDR2 FYNNEI. CDR3 sequence: CASRDRAAETEAFF. CDR3 sequence (DNA): TGTGCCAGCAGAGACAGGGCAGCGGAAACTGAAGCTTTCTTT.

This sequence joins TRBV27 and TRBJ1-4; 7 bases are a match to TRBD1. V trimming: 5 bases; J trimming: 4 bases; junction bases outside the gene matches: 13. Germline CDR1 is MNHEY and CDR2 is SMNVEV (reference sequence). The CDR3 is made up of 17 amino acids. Written as DNA, the CDR3 is TGTGCCAGCAGTACACTCTCCGGGACAGCCTTTAATGAAAAACTGTTTTTT. Translated, it gives CASSTLSGTAFNEKLFF.

The V gene is TRBV4-1, the J gene TRBJ2-1; 8 nucleotides match TRBD2. This CDR3 contains 18 residues. Germline V lookup: CDR1 MGHRA, CDR2 YSYEKL. Germline trimming cut 0 bases from V and 2 bases from J; bases unmatched to any gene: 9. The CDR3 nucleotides read TGCGCCAGCAGCCAAGACCCCCCGCGCGGGAGGCCCTACAATGAGCAGTTCTTC. Protein sequence: CASSQDPPRGRPYNEQFF.

J is TRBJ2-1 and V is TRBV19; the D gene is possibly TRBD1 (6 bases). Germline loops: CDR1 LNHDA, CDR2 SQIVND (reference sequence). The CDR3 covers 16 residues. The V end was cut by 6 bases, the J end by 1 base, with 16 bases between. CDR3 sequence (DNA): TGTGCCAGTAGCTTGCCCGGACAGACATCCTACAATGAGCAGTTCTTC. Protein: CASSLPGQTSYNEQFF.

The V and J genes are TRBV7-3 and TRBJ2-5; 9 bases map to TRBD2. In germline, CDR1 is SGHTA, CDR2 FQGTGA. The CDR3 is 16 amino acids. The V segment lost 2 bases and the J segment 4 bases; nucleotides outside the gene matches: 8. The DNA for the CDR3 is TGTGCCAGCAGCTTAGAGGGACTAGCAGGGGGAGAGACCCAGTACTTC. Its translation is CASSLEGLAGGETQYF. The full variable domain, in which reference TRBV7-3 and TRBJ2-5 provide the parts outside the CDR3, is GAGVSQTPSNKVTEKGKYVELRCDPISGHTALYWYRQSLGQGPEFLIYFQGTGAADDSGLPNDRFFAVRPEGSVSTLKIQRTERGDSAVYLCASSLEGLAGGETQYFGPGTRLLVL.

This clone was observed once. The CDR3 nucleotides read TGTGCCAGCAGCTTAGGGGCCGGGACGGGAGGCTTCCAGCAGTACTTC. This codes for CASSLGAGTGGFQQYF. This chain joins TRBV7-2 and TRBJ2-7; 7 nucleotides line up with TRBD2. V dropped 1 base and J dropped 8; count of bases not matched to a gene: 14. The CDR3 sequence is 16 residues long. Germline V lookup: CDR1 SGHTA, CDR2 FQGNSA.

The rearrangement joins TRBV5-8 to TRBJ2-6, with TRBD1 matching 9 bases. The germline CDR1 and CDR2 sequences are SGHTS and YDEGEE. The V segment lost 4 bases and the J segment 1 base; nucleotides outside the gene matches: 6. The CDR3 length is 17 residues. CDR3 sequence: CASSNAQGASGANVLTF. CDR3 DNA: TGTGCCAGCAGCAATGCACAGGGGGCGTCTGGGGCCAACGTCCTGACTTTC.

This clone has a handful of counts. The V gene is TRBV27, the J gene TRBJ2-7; the match to TRBD2 covers 9 bases. CDR3 length: 15 residues. Trimming cost V 3 bases and J 3 bases; bases outside gene matches: 6. Germline V gene sequence: CDR1 MNHEY, CDR2 SMNVEV (reference sequence). The CDR3 DNA reads as TGTGCCAGCAGTTTTGTAGCGGGAGAAATCTACGAGCAGTACTTC. This encodes CASSFVAGEIYEQYF.

The chain joins TRBV6-1 to TRBJ2-5; 7 bases are shared with TRBD2. CDR3 length: 15 amino acids. The germline V gene has CDR1 MNHNS and CDR2 SASEGT. With 7 bases clipped from V and 4 bases from J, the junction kept 12 bases outside the gene matches. As DNA, the CDR3 is TGTGCCAGCACTGGGGGGGTTAGGGCTGCAGAGACCCAGTACTTC. It specifies CASTGGVRAAETQYF.

The chain couples TRBV5-8 to TRBJ1-2; D ambiguous. Germline lookup yields CDR1 SGHTS and CDR2 YDEGEE. CDR3 length equals 15 residues. V was pared by 0 bases and J by 8 bases, with 17 bases between. The CDR3 spells CASSLARILPRGYTF. DNA of the CDR3: TGTGCCAGCAGCTTGGCGAGGATTCTCCCCCGGGGCTACACCTTC.

This clone is a singleton in its sample. The V gene is TRBV25-1, the J gene TRBJ1-1; TRBD1 matches at 11 bases. V gave up 8 bases and J gave up 4 bases; unmatched junction bases: 3. The length of the CDR3 is 13 residues. Germline assignment: CDR1 MGHDK and CDR2 SYGVNS. CDR3 in DNA: TGTGCCAGCGGACAGGGGGCGTTCACTGAAGCTTTCTTT. Protein product: CASGQGAFTEAFF.

This clone appeared once. The chain joins TRBV5-1 to TRBJ1-1; 7 nucleotides align to TRBD1. Germline assignment: CDR1 SGHRS and CDR2 YFSETQ. V shed 7 bases and J 3 bases; nucleotides not matched to a gene: 6. The CDR3 covers 13 residues. The DNA for the CDR3 is TGCGCCAGCTCGCCTCAGGGGGACACTGAAGCTTTCTTT. Translation gives CASSPQGDTEAFF. The entire variable domain, with the rest obtained from reference TRBV5-1 and TRBJ1-1, is as follows: KAGVTQTPRYLIKTRGQQVTLSCSPISGHRSVSWYQQTPGQGLQFLFEYFSETQRNKGNFPGRFSGRQFSNSRSEMNVSTLELGDSALYLCASSPQGDTEAFFGQGTRLTVV.

The V and J genes are TRBV2 and TRBJ1-6; 7 nucleotides match TRBD1. With V trimmed by 9 bases and J by 4 bases, 15 bases remained unmatched. From germline, CDR1 is SNHLY and CDR2 FYNNEI. The CDR3 sequence is 17 residues long. This chain's CDR3 is CASLNPGTAFYNSPLHF. The CDR3 DNA reads as TGTGCCAGTCTCAATCCTGGGACAGCTTTTTATAATTCACCCCTCCACTTT.

The V call is TRBV2, the J call TRBJ1-1; TRBD1 might be the D (6 bases). Germline-derived CDR1 and CDR2 are SNHLY and FYNNEI. Trimming took 6 bases from V and 1 from J, leaving 12 bases between them. The CDR3 contains 14 residues. The CDR3, as DNA: TGTGCCAGCAGCGTCCAGGGGAGGAACACTGAAGCTTTCTTT. Translated: CASSVQGRNTEAFF.

The table lists this clone with many counts. The chain couples TRBV4-2 to TRBJ1-4; 8 positions match TRBD1. The CDR3 has 17 amino acids. The germline gives CDR1 LGHNA, CDR2 YNFKEQ. V was pared by 3 bases and J by 2 bases, with 8 bases of the junction left unmatched. The CDR3 DNA reads TGTGCCAGCAGCCAGGAGACAGGGGTAGGGACTAATGAAAAACTGTTTTTT. Protein product: CASSQETGVGTNEKLFF.

This rearrangement joins TRBV5-4 to TRBJ1-5; 7 bases match TRBD1. Germline CDR1 and CDR2: SGHNT and YYREEE (reference sequence). The CDR3 covers 15 residues. The trim removed 4 bases at V and 7 bases at J, leaving 11 bases unmatched. The chain's CDR3 is CASSIDRQGPQPQHF. In DNA form, the CDR3 reads TGTGCCAGCAGCATTGACAGACAGGGCCCCCAGCCCCAGCATTTT.

The CDR3 sequence: CASTLDSTGELFF. In DNA, the CDR3 is TGTGCCAGCACCCTTGACAGCACCGGGGAGCTGTTTTTT. V is TRBV27 and J is TRBJ2-2; perhaps TRBD1 as D (5 bases). Trimming left V 7 bases short and J 4 bases short, with 10 bases between. The CDR3 consists of 13 residues. Germline CDR1 and CDR2: MNHEY and SMNVEV (reference sequence).

The V call is TRBV27, the J call TRBJ2-7; TRBD1 might be the D (5 bases). The germline CDR1 and CDR2 sequences are MNHEY and SMNVEV (reference sequence). The CDR3 covers 13 residues. Trimming took off 3 bases at V and 1 base at J, with 7 bases between the two ends. DNA for the CDR3: TGTGCCAGCAGTTTTTACAGGTCCTACGAGCAGTACTTC. It yields the protein CASSFYRSYEQYF.